Sequencing of this T cell receptor (beta chain) was carried out in a study of T cells in Graves' hyperthyroidism and ophthalmopathy. Diagnosing involved the use of clinical symptoms, serum thyroxine and TRAb, thyroid ultrasound and orbital computed tomography. At least ten counts were recorded for this clonotype. This CDR3 contains 15 residues. Germline CDR1 MNHNS, CDR2 SASEGT. V was clipped by 6 bases and J by 2 bases; unmatched bases: 8. RNA transcripts served as the template for amplifying TCR beta CDR3 regions. First-round RT-PCR with HTBI primers amplified the TCR CDR3 region. One entry per CDR3 protein, called by TCRdb with MiXCR from the multiplex PCR reads. The sample lists under 800,000 distinct CDR3 sequences, about 15% occurring once.

The receptor was isolated from a woman between 18 and 29 years old with Graves' hyperthyroidism. This rearrangement joins TRBV6-1 to TRBJ2-7, with 9 nucleotides matching TRBD2. The sample consisted of blood. The CDR3 protein is CASSRTSEFPYEQYF. The DNA of the CDR3 is TGTGCCAGCAGCCGGACTAGCGAATTCCCCTACGAGCAGTACTTC.